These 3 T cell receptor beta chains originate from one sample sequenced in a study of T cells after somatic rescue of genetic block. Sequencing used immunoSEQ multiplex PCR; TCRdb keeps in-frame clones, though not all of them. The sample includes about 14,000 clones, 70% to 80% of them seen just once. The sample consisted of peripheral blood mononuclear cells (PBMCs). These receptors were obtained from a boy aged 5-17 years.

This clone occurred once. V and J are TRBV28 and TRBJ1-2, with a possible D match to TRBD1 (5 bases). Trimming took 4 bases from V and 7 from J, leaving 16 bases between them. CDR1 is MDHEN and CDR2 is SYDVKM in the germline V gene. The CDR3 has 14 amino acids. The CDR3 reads CASSSWDGPAGYTF. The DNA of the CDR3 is TGTGCCAGCAGTTCCTGGGACGGTCCCGCTGGCTACACCTTC.

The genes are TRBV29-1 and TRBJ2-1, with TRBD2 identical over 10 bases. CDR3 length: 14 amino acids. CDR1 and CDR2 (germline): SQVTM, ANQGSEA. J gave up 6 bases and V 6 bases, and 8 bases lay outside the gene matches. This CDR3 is CSVVTSGYLNEQFF. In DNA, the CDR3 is TGCAGCGTCGTGACTAGCGGGTACCTCAATGAGCAGTTCTTC.

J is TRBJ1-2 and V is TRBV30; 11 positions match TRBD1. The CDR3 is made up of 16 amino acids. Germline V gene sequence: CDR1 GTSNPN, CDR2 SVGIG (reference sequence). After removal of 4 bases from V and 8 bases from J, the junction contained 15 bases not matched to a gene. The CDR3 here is CAWMEDGTGGEGGYTF. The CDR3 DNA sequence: TGTGCCTGGATGGAAGATGGGACAGGGGGAGAGGGGGGCTACACCTTC.